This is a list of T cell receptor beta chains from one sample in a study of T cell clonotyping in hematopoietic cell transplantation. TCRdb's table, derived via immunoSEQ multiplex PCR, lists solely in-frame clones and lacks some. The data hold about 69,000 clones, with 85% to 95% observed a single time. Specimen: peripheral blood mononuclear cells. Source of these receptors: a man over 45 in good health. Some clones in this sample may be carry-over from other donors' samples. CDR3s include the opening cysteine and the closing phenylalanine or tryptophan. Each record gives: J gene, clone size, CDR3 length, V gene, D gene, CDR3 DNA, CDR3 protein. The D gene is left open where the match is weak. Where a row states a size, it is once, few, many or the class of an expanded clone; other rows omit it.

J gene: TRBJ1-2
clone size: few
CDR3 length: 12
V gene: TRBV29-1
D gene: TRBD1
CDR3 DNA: TGCAGCGCGGTGACAGGGGTGGATGGCTACACCTTC
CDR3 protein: CSAVTGVDGYTF

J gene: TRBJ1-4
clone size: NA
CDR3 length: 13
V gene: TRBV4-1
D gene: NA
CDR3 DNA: TGCGCCACCTCGAACAGGGTCCACGAAAAACTGTTTTTT
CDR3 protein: CATSNRVHEKLFF

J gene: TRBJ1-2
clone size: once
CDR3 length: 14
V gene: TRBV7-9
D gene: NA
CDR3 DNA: TGTGCCAGCACCGGCCCCCAAGGGAACTATGGCTACACCTTC
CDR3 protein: CASTGPQGNYGYTF

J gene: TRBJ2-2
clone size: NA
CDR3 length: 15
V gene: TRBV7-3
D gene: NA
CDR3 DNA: TGTGCCAGCAGCTCCGGAACCTCGAACACCGGGGAGCTGTTTTTT
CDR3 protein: CASSSGTSNTGELFF

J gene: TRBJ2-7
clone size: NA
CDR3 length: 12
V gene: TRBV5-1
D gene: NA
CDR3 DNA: TGCGCCAGCAGCTTGGTCTCCTACGAGCAGTACTTC
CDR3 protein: CASSLVSYEQYF

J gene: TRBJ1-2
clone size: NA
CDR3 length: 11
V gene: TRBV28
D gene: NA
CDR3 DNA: TGTGCCAGCAGCCGCTCCTATGGCTACACCTTC
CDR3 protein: CASSRSYGYTF

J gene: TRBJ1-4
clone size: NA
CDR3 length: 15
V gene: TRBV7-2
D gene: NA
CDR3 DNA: TGTGCCAGCAGCCCGGTGGGGGCAGCTAATGAAAAACTGTTTTTT
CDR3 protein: CASSPVGAANEKLFF

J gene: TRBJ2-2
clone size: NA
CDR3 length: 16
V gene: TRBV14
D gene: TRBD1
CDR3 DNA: TGTGCCAGCAGCCAAGAAGTGACAGGGTACACCGGGGAGCTGTTTTTT
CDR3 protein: CASSQEVTGYTGELFF

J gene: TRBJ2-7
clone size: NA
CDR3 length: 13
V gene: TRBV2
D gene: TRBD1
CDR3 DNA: TGTGCCACGGACAGGGGGCCTACCTACGAGCAGTACTTC
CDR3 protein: CATDRGPTYEQYF

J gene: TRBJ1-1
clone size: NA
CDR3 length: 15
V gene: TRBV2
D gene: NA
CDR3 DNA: TGTGCCAGCAGTGAAGGGACTACAGGGAACACTGAAGCTTTCTTT
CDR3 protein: CASSEGTTGNTEAFF

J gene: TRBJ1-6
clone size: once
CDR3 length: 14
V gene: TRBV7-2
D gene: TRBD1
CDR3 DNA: TGTGCCAGCAGCTTACAGGGGGCGGATTCACCCCTCCACTTT
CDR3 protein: CASSLQGADSPLHF

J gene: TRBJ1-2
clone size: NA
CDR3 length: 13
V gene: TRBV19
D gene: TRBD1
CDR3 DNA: TGTGCCACTGGGACAGGAAAAGCAGGTGGCTACACCTTC
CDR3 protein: CATGTGKAGGYTF

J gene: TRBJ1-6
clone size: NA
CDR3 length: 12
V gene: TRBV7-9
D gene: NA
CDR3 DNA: TGTGCCAGCAGCTTAGCTGATTCACCCCTCCACTTT
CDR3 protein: CASSLADSPLHF

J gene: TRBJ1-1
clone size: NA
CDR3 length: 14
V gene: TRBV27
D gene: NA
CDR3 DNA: TGTGCCAGCAGTTTATTATCGGGGTTCCCTGAAGCTTTCTTT
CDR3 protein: CASSLLSGFPEAFF

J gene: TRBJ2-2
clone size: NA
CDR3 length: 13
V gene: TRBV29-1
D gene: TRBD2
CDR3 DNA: TGCAGCATACTACGGGCGGGAGCAAGAGAGCTGTTTTTT
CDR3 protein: CSILRAGARELFF

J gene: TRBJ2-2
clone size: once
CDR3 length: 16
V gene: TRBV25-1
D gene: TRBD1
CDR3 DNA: TGTGCCAGCAGTCTCCAGGGGACAGGGGGGAGCGGGGAGCTGTTTTTT
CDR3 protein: CASSLQGTGGSGELFF

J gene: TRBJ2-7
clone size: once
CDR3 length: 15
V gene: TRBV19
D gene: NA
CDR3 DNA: TGTGCCAGTAGTATAGATAGGGGCAGGGTCTACGAGCAGTACTTC
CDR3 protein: CASSIDRGRVYEQYF

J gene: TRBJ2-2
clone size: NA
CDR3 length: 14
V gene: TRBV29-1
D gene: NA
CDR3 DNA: TGCAGCGTTGGCGCCCGGGGACACACCGGGGAGCTGTTTTTT
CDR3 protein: CSVGARGHTGELFF